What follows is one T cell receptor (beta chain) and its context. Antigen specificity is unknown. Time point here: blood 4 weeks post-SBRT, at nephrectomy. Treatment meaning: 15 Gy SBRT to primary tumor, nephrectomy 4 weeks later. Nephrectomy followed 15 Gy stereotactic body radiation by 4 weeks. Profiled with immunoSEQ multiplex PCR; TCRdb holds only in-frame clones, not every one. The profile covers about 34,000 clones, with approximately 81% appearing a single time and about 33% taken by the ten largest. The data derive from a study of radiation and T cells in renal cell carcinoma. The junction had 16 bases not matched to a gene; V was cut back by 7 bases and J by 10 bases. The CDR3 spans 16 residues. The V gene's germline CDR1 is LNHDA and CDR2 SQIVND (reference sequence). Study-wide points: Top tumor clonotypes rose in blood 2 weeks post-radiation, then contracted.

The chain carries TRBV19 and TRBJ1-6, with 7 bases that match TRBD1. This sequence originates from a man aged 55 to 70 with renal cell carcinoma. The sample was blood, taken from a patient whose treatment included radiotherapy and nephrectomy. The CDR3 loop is CASNLSTGDGSSPLHF. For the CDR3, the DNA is TGTGCCAGTAACCTATCCACAGGGGACGGAAGCTCACCCCTCCACTTT.